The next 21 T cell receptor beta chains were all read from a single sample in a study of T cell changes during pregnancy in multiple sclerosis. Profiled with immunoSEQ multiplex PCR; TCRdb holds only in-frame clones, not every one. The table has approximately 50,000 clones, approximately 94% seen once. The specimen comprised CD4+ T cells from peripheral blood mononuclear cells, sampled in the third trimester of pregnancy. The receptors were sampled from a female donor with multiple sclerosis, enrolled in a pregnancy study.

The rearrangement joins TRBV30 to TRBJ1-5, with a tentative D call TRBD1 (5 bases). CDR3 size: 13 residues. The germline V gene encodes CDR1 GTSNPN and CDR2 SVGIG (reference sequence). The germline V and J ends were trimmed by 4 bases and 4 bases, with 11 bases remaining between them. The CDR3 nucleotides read TGTGCCTGGACCCCGGGGGGGAATCAGCCCCAGCATTTT. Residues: CAWTPGGNQPQHF.

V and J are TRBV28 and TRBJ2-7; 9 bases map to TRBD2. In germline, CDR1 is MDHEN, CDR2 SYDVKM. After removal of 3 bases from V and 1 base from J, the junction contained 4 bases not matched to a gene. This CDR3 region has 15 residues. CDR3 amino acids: CASSFALAGSYEQYF. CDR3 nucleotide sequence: TGTGCCAGCAGTTTCGCCCTAGCGGGGTCCTACGAGCAGTACTTC.

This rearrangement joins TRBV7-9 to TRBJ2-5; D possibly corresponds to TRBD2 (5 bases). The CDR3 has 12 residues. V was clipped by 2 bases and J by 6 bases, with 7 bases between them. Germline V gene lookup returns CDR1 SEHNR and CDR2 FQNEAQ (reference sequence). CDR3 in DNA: TGTGCCAGCAGCTTATCGGGAAAGACCCAGTACTTC. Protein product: CASSLSGKTQYF.

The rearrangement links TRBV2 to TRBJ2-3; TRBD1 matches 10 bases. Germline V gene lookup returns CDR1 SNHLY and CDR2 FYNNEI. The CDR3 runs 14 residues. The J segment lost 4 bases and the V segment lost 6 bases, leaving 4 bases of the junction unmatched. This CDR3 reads CASRPGQGSDTQYF. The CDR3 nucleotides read TGTGCCAGCAGACCGGGACAGGGGTCAGATACGCAGTATTTT.

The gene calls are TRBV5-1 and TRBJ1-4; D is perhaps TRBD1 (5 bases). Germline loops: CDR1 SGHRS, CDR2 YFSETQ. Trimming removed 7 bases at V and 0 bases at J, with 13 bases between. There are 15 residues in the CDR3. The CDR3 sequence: CASRAGVPTNEKLFF. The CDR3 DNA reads TGCGCCAGCCGGGCGGGGGTCCCAACTAATGAAAAACTGTTTTTT.

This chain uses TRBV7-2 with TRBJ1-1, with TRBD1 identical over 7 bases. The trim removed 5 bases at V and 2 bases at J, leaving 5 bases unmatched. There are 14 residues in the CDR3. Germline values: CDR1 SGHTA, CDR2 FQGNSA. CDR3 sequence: CASSKGGLNTEAFF. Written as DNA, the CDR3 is TGTGCCAGCAGCAAAGGGGGCTTAAACACTGAAGCTTTCTTT.

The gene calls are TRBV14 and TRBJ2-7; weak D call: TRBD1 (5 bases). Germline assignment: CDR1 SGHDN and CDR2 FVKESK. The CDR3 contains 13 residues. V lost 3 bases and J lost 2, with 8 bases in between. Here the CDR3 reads CASSHWGTYEQYF. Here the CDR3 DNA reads TGTGCCAGCAGCCATTGGGGCACCTACGAGCAGTACTTC. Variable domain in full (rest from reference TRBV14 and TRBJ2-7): EAGVTQFPSHSVIEKGQTVTLRCDPISGHDNLYWYRRVMGKEIKFLLHFVKESKQDESGMPNNRFLAERTGGTYSTLKVQPAELEDSGVYFCASSHWGTYEQYFGPGTRLTVT.

The CDR3 loop is CAWKGGGDEQYF. CDR3 DNA: TGTGCCTGGAAAGGGGGAGGGGACGAGCAGTACTTC. V and J are TRBV30 and TRBJ2-7; tentative D call: TRBD2 (7 bases). CDR1 and CDR2 from the germline V gene are GTSNPN and SVGIG (reference sequence). This CDR3 region has 12 residues. V was pared by 4 bases and J by 5 bases, with 12 bases between.

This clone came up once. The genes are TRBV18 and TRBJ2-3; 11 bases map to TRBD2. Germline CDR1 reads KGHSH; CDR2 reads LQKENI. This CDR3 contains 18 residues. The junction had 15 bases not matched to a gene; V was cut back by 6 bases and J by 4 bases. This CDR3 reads CASSLASSGGRRADTQYF. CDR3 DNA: TGTGCCAGCTCCCTCGCCTCTAGCGGGGGGCGAAGGGCAGATACGCAGTATTTT.

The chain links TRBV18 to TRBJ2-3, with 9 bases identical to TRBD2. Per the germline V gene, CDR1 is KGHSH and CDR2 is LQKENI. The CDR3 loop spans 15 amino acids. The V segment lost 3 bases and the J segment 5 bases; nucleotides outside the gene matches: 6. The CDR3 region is CASSPSAGGIDTQYF. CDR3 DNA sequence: TGTGCCAGCTCACCCTCAGCGGGAGGAATAGATACGCAGTATTTT.

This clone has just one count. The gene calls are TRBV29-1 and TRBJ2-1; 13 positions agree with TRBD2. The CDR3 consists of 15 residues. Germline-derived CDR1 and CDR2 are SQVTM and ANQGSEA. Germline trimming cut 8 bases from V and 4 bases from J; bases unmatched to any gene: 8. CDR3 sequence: CSTRTSGSAYNEQFF. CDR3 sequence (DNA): TGCAGCACAAGGACTAGCGGGAGCGCGTACAATGAGCAGTTCTTC.

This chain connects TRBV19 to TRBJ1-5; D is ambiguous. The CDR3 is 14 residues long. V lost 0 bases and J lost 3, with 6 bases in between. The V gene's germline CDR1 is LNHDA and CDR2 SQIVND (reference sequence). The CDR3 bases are TGTGCCAGTAGTATAGAAGCCCTCAATCAGCCCCAGCATTTT. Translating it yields CASSIEALNQPQHF.

The CDR3 is CASFGAGEAFF. The CDR3 DNA reads as TGTGCCAGCTTTGGGGCAGGGGAAGCTTTCTTT. This chain connects TRBV2 to TRBJ1-1; TRBD1 is a possible D gene (5 bases). This CDR3 is built from 11 residues. V was pared by 8 bases and J by 8 bases, with 12 bases between. In germline, CDR1 is SNHLY, CDR2 FYNNEI. The full variable domain, in which reference TRBV2 and TRBJ1-1 provide the parts outside the CDR3, is EPEVTQTPSHQVTQMGQEVILRCVPISNHLYFYWYRQILGQKVEFLVSFYNNEISEKSEIFDDQFSVERPDGSNFTLKIRSTKLEDSAMYFCASFGAGEAFFGQGTRLTVV.

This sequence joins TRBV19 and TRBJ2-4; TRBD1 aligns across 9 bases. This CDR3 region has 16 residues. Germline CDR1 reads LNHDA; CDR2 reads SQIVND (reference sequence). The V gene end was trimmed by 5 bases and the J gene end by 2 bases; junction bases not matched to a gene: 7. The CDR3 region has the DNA TGTGCCAGTAGTCCAACAGGGGGCTCGCCCAAAAACATTCAGTACTTC. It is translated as CASSPTGGSPKNIQYF.

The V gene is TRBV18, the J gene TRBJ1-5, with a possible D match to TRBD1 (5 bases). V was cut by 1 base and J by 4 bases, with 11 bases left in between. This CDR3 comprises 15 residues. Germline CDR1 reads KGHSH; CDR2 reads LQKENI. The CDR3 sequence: CASSPLAQGNQPQHF. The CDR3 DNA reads TGTGCCAGCTCACCACTTGCTCAGGGAAATCAGCCCCAGCATTTT.

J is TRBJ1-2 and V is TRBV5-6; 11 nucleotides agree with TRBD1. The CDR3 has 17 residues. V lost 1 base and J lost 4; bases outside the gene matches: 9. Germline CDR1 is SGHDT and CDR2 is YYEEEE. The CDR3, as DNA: TGTGCCAGCAGCTTGTTGTGGGACAGGGGGGCTAGCTATGGCTACACCTTC. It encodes CASSLLWDRGASYGYTF.

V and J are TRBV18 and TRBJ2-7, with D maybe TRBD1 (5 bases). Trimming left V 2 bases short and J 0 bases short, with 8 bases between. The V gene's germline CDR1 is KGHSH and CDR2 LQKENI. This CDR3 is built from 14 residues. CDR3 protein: CASSPARDSYEQYF. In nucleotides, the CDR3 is TGTGCCAGCTCACCAGCCAGGGACTCCTACGAGCAGTACTTC.

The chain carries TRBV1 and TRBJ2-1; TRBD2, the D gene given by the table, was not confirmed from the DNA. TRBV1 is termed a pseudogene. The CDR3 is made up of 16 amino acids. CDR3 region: CTSSQDSAPLRNEQFF. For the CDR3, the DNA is TGCACCAGCAGCCAAGATTCCGCCCCTTTGCGGAATGAGCAGTTCTTC.

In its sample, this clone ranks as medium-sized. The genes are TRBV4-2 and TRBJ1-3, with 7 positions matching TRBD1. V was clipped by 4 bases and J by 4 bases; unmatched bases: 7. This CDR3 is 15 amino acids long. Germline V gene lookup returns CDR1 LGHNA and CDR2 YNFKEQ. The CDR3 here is CASSRGGADGNTIYF. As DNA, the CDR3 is TGTGCCAGCAGCCGAGGGGGCGCCGACGGAAACACCATATATTTT.

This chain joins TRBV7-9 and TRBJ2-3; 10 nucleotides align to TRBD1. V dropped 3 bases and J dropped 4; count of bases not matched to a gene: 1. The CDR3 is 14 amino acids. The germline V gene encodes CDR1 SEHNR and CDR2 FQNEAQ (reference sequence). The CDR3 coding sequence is TGTGCCAGCAGCTTGACAGGGGGCGCAGATACGCAGTATTTT. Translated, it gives CASSLTGGADTQYF.

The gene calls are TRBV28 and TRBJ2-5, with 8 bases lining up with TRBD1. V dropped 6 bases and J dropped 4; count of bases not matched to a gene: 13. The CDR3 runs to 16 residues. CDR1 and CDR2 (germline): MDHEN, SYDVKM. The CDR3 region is CASSPIGTGSRETQYF. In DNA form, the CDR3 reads TGTGCCAGCAGCCCTATAGGGACAGGTTCTCGAGAGACCCAGTACTTC.